Following are 23 T cell receptor beta chains from one sample sequenced in a study of response to subunit inactivated influenza vaccine (dated by TCRdb to between 2018 and 2020). The library was produced with RT-PCR. The data were produced on an Illumina HiSeq 2500. TCRdb's own reprocessing of the public reads used fastp at Q25 and MiXCR and kept productive beta chains. Here each entry gathers all rows of one CDR3 protein and keeps the most common genes and DNA. A total of 600,000 to 700,000 distinct CDR3 sequences appear in this sample, around 13% of them only once. The ten largest clones represent roughly 7.2% of the sample. Specimen: PBMCs from blood, collected less than 15 days before vaccination. These TCRs come from a man between 45 and 60 years old who received an inactivated influenza vaccine. Donor details come from another sample of the same person, matched by shared clones.

This clonotype has only a few counts. This rearrangement joins TRBV20-1 to TRBJ2-7; 16 bases are a match to TRBD2. Germline V gene lookup returns CDR1 DFQATT and CDR2 SNEGSKA (reference sequence). The CDR3 spans 16 residues. The trim removed 6 bases at V and 4 bases at J, leaving 9 bases unmatched. In DNA form, the CDR3 reads TGCAGTGCGTCCGGGACTAGCGGGAGGGCCAGGTACGAGCAGTACTTC. Translated: CSASGTSGRARYEQYF.

This rearrangement joins TRBV10-3 to TRBJ2-1, with no clear D. Germline loops: CDR1 ENHRY, CDR2 SYGVKD. There are 15 residues in the CDR3. With 8 bases removed from V and 5 bases from J, the gap between germline ends came to 19 bases. The CDR3 DNA reads TGTGCCATCGGTACCCCCGGGCAGGCCGACAATGAGCAGTTCTTC. Its protein product is CAIGTPGQADNEQFF.

In this sample, this clonotype turned up a few times. This chain links TRBV5-1 with TRBJ1-1, with a tentative D call TRBD1 (5 bases). Trimming stripped 6 bases from V and 0 bases from J, with 12 bases between. The CDR3 contains 14 residues. Germline V gives CDR1 SGHRS, CDR2 YFSETQ. In nucleotides, the CDR3 is TGCGCCAGCAAAGGGACGACATTGAACACTGAAGCTTTCTTT. Protein product: CASKGTTLNTEAFF.

The chain couples TRBV4-3 to TRBJ2-7; 9 nucleotides line up with TRBD1. The germline V gene has CDR1 LGHNA and CDR2 YSLEER. V shed 2 bases, J shed 4 bases, and the junction held 9 bases outside the gene matches. The CDR3 extends over 16 amino acids. The CDR3 DNA reads as TGCGCCAGCAGCCAAAAAGAGGACAGGGGACGATACGAGCAGTACTTC. It encodes CASSQKEDRGRYEQYF.

This chain connects TRBV7-3 to TRBJ2-3; D uncertain. V was trimmed by 1 base and J by 3 bases, leaving 14 bases between them. This CDR3 is 16 amino acids long. Germline loops: CDR1 SGHTA, CDR2 FQGTGA. The CDR3: CASSLSAAVRTDTQYF. CDR3 nucleotides: TGTGCCAGCAGCTTAAGCGCGGCCGTCCGTACAGATACGCAGTATTTT.

The chain links TRBV4-1 to TRBJ2-5, with D possibly matching TRBD2 (7 bases). This CDR3 has 15 amino acids. V lost 5 bases and J 1 base, leaving 14 bases between the germline ends. Germline assignment: CDR1 MGHRA and CDR2 YSYEKL. CDR3 nucleotide sequence: TGCGCCAGCAGCACGGCGGGGGCTCGCCAAGAGACCCAGTACTTC. Its translation is CASSTAGARQETQYF.

The genes are TRBV6-1 and TRBJ1-2; 8 bases are shared with TRBD1. The CDR3 loop spans 15 amino acids. V trimming: 4 bases; J trimming: 4 bases; junction bases outside the gene matches: 8. Germline-derived CDR1 and CDR2 are MNHNS and SASEGT. CDR3 residues: CASSGSGQGVYGYTF. CDR3 coding DNA: TGTGCCAGCAGTGGATCCGGACAGGGCGTCTATGGCTACACCTTC.

This clonotype was counted ten times or more. The chain combines TRBV7-2 with TRBJ1-1, with D uncertain. The CDR3 is 13 residues long. CDR1 is SGHTA and CDR2 is FQGNSA in the germline V gene. With 1 base removed from V and 6 bases from J, the gap between germline ends came to 9 bases. CDR3 sequence reads: CASSLDPGSEAFF. The CDR3 DNA follows: TGTGCCAGCAGCTTAGATCCGGGGTCTGAAGCTTTCTTT. The entire variable domain, with the rest obtained from reference TRBV7-2 and TRBJ1-1, is as follows: GAGVSQSPSNKVTEKGKDVELRCDPISGHTALYWYRQSLGQGLEFLIYFQGNSAPDKSGLPSDRFSAERTGGSVSTLTIQRTQQEDSAVYLCASSLDPGSEAFFGQGTRLTVV.

This clonotype occurred a few times. The V call is TRBV4-2, the J call TRBJ2-3, with TRBD2 matching 7 bases. This CDR3 has 17 residues. The V segment lost 1 base and the J segment 1 base; nucleotides outside the gene matches: 8. Germline CDR1 reads LGHNA; CDR2 reads YNFKEQ. In DNA, the CDR3 is TGTGCCAGCAGCCAAGCGGGAGGTGGGGGGGGCACAGATACGCAGTATTTT. This sequence encodes CASSQAGGGGGTDTQYF.

The CDR3 bases are TGTGCCAGCAGCCCCGGGACTAGCGGGGGGGCTTATCGAGAGACCCAGTACTTC. This codes for CASSPGTSGGAYRETQYF. The chain has TRBV6-2 or TRBV6-3 and TRBJ2-5; 16 bases fit TRBD2. This CDR3 contains 18 residues. Looked up from germline, CDR1 is MNHEY and CDR2 is SVGEGT. J lost 4 bases, V lost 6 bases, and 11 bases had no gene match.

The chain's CDR3 is CASSSLGRAGGYNEQFF. In DNA, the CDR3 is TGCGCCAGCAGCTCCCTGGGGAGAGCGGGGGGCTACAATGAGCAGTTCTTC. This chain links TRBV5-1 with TRBJ2-1; 9 bases line up with TRBD2. The CDR3 consists of 17 residues. Trimming took 3 bases from V and 3 from J; bases not matched to a gene: 10. CDR1 SGHRS and CDR2 YFSETQ come from the germline V gene.

The chain couples TRBV29-1 to TRBJ1-5; 9 positions match TRBD1. The CDR3 contains 12 residues. Trimming took 7 bases from V and 4 from J; bases not matched to a gene: 2. The germline V gene encodes CDR1 SQVTM and CDR2 ANQGSEA. The CDR3 loop reads CSAGQGNQPQHF. The CDR3 bases are TGCAGCGCGGGACAGGGAAATCAGCCCCAGCATTTT.

This clonotype occurred a few times. The chain couples TRBV15 to TRBJ2-2; TRBD1 or TRBD2 may be the D gene (5 bases each). Trimming left V 4 bases short and J 4 bases short, with 13 bases between. This CDR3 is 15 amino acids long. Germline-derived CDR1 and CDR2 are LNHNV and YYDKDF (reference sequence). CDR3 protein: CATSTISGSTGELFF. CDR3 nucleotides: TGTGCCACCAGCACAATCTCAGGGAGCACCGGGGAGCTGTTTTTT.

This chain uses TRBV28 with TRBJ2-5; D is perhaps TRBD1 (8 bases). The CDR3 runs to 15 residues. Per germline, CDR1 MDHEN and CDR2 SYDVKM. V was pared by 2 bases and J by 5 bases, with 15 bases between. CDR3 nucleotides: TGTGCCAGCAGTTTACAACAGGGGGGAGGGGAGACCCAGTACTTC. Translated, it gives CASSLQQGGGETQYF.

The chain joins TRBV4-3 to TRBJ1-6; D ambiguous. The CDR3 has 12 residues. The V and J ends lost 4 bases and 10 bases respectively, with 8 bases between them. Germline V gene sequence: CDR1 LGHNA, CDR2 YSLEER. This chain's CDR3 is CASSRLGSPLHF. The CDR3 region has the DNA TGCGCCAGCAGCCGTTTAGGGTCACCCCTCCACTTT.

This clonotype was seen repeatedly, ten times or more. A junction boundary mismatches the germline segment, possibly from a read error. This chain uses TRBV5-1 with TRBJ2-2; D may correspond to TRBD1 or TRBD2 (5 bases each). The CDR3 covers 13 residues. Per the germline V gene, CDR1 is SGHRS and CDR2 is YFSETQ. CDR3 coding DNA: TGTGCCAGCAGCAGGGACGGCACCGGGGAGCTGTTTTTT. Encoded protein: CASSRDGTGELFF.

This clonotype has just a few counts. This sequence joins TRBV12-3 or TRBV12-4 and TRBJ2-1; 8 nucleotides agree with TRBD2. The CDR3 extends over 15 amino acids. The junction had 10 bases not matched to a gene; V was cut back by 7 bases and J by 5 bases. The CDR3 here is CASKGIAGPHNEQFF. CDR3 nucleotide sequence: TGTGCCAGCAAGGGGATAGCGGGACCCCACAATGAGCAGTTCTTC.

This clonotype was detected only a few times. The chain combines TRBV11-2 with TRBJ2-6, with 7 bases that match TRBD1. V shed 4 bases, J shed 0 bases, and the junction held 9 bases outside the gene matches. The CDR3 spans 18 residues. CDR1 and CDR2 from the germline V gene are SGHAT and FQNNGV. Written as DNA, the CDR3 is TGTGCCAGCAGCTCTACGTTGGGACAGAGCTCTGGGGCCAACGTCCTGACTTTC. Translation: CASSSTLGQSSGANVLTF.

The sample holds a few counts of this clonotype. The chain uses TRBV12-3 or TRBV12-4 and TRBJ2-7; D is unresolved. The CDR3 runs 13 residues. V shed 3 bases and J shed 6 bases, with 12 bases lying between them. The CDR3 region has the DNA TGTGCCAGCAGTTTTGGGTATAACGGCGAGCAGTACTTC. Translated: CASSFGYNGEQYF.

The gene calls are TRBV7-8 and TRBJ1-4; D is ambiguous. This CDR3 has 12 amino acids. Germline V lookup: CDR1 SGHVS, CDR2 FQNEAQ. V lost 8 bases and J 7 bases, leaving 11 bases between the germline ends. This chain's CDR3 is CASRDVGEKLFF. The CDR3 coding sequence is TGTGCCAGCCGGGATGTGGGTGAAAAACTGTTTTTT.

V gene TRBV15 combines with J gene TRBJ2-1; D remains unclear. Germline values: CDR1 LNHNV, CDR2 YYDKDF (reference sequence). Trimming pared 6 bases from V and 2 bases from J, leaving 11 bases between. This CDR3 is 14 amino acids long. This CDR3 is CATSWSITYNEQFF. The CDR3 DNA reads TGTGCCACCAGTTGGTCGATCACCTACAATGAGCAGTTCTTC.

This chain connects TRBV7-6 to TRBJ2-2; the match to TRBD2 covers 14 bases. With V trimmed by 1 base and J by 6 bases, 4 bases remained unmatched. This CDR3 has 17 residues. Germline lookup yields CDR1 SGHVS and CDR2 FNYEAQ. The CDR3 DNA reads as TGTGCCAGCAGCTTAGGGGGACTAGCGGGAGCCTCCGGGGAGCTGTTTTTT. This translates into CASSLGGLAGASGELFF.

The chain links TRBV6-5 to TRBJ1-6; 9 nucleotides align to TRBD1. In germline, CDR1 is MNHEY, CDR2 SVGAGI. The length of the CDR3 is 16 residues. Unmatched junction bases numbered 4, after V lost 0 bases and J lost 7 bases. CDR3 DNA: TGTGCCAGCAGTTACTCGAGTGGACAGGGGAATTCACCCCTCCACTTT. Its translation: CASSYSSGQGNSPLHF.